These 29 T cell receptor beta chains were sequenced from one sample in a study of shared clonotypes between healthy human individuals (dated by TCRdb to 2018 to 2021). CD8 naive samples consisted of CD45RO-negative cells that were positively selected for CCR7, yielding a CD45RA+CCR7+ population without TemRA cells. Library preparation used the immunoSEQ multiplex PCR assay. The immuneACCESS repertoire file appears here via TCRdb, limited to in-frame rearrangements. These files lack a portion of the clones; in checked studies, under half of the deficit traces to unresolved V genes, and the cause of the others is not known. The sample profile shows about 2.1 million clones; around 93% of them were found once. Of the sample, under 2% falls within the top ten clones. The sequenced sample was naive CD8+ T cells from PBMCs. This sample's cell subset or site label indicates: CD45RA+CCR7+. The receptors shown here come from a man between 18 and 35 years old in good health. Some clones in this sample may be carry-over from other donors' samples.

Turning to this clone: An end of the junction does not agree with germline; a read error may underlie this. The V and J genes are TRBV20-1 and TRBJ1-2; perhaps TRBD1 as D (5 bases). CDR1 and CDR2 from the germline V gene are DFQATT and SNEGSKA (reference sequence). This CDR3 has 11 amino acids. The CDR3 nucleotides are TGCAGTGCTAGGGACGAAAATGGGACGTCATTC. The encoded protein is CSARDENGTSF.

V and J are TRBV9 and TRBJ2-5, with D unclear. Germline CDR1 and CDR2: SGDLS and YYNGEE. V lost 3 bases to trimming and J lost 4 bases, with 10 bases between them. CDR3 length equals 13 residues. CDR3 DNA: TGTGCCAGCAGCGCCCTTTCCGGAGAGACCCAGTACTTC. Translated: CASSALSGETQYF.

The chain employs TRBV28 and TRBJ1-3; 7 nucleotides align to TRBD1. Germline assignment: CDR1 MDHEN and CDR2 SYDVKM. With V trimmed by 4 bases and J by 0 bases, 9 bases remained unmatched. There are 17 residues in the CDR3. CDR3 in DNA: TGTGCCAGCAGTTCCCCTGGACAGGAGAGCTCTGGAAACACCATATATTTT. This gives the protein CASSSPGQESSGNTIYF.

V and J are TRBV5-1 and TRBJ2-1, with 8 bases that match TRBD2. CDR1 SGHRS and CDR2 YFSETQ come from the germline V gene. V lost 0 bases to trimming and J lost 7 bases; unmatched junction nucleotides: 6. The CDR3 consists of 15 residues. CDR3 loop: CASSLEGTRTNEQFF. Here the CDR3 DNA reads TGCGCCAGCAGCTTGGAAGGGACTAGAACTAATGAGCAGTTCTTC.

This clone was detected a few times. V and J are TRBV16 and TRBJ2-2, with D unresolved. Germline V gene data show CDR1 as KGHSY and CDR2 as FQNENV. This CDR3 spans 12 amino acids. V was trimmed by 2 bases and J by 6 bases, leaving 4 bases between them. This CDR3 reads CASSQGAGELFF. CDR3 DNA: TGTGCCAGCAGCCAAGGAGCCGGGGAGCTGTTTTTT.

Worth noting for this clone: The same CDR3 can be traced to other DNA sequences in this sample. V and J are TRBV30 and TRBJ1-5; D gene unclear. The germline V gene has CDR1 GTSNPN and CDR2 SVGIG (reference sequence). V lost 1 base to trimming and J lost 1 base, with 5 bases between them. The CDR3 has 13 amino acids. DNA of the CDR3: TGTGCCTGGAGTGAGGCGAGCAATCAGCCCCAGCATTTT. Translated, it gives CAWSEASNQPQHF.

This chain joins TRBV30 and TRBJ2-7; the D is unclear. V dropped 0 bases and J dropped 2 bases, with 14 bases sitting between them. CDR3 size: 15 residues. Germline CDR1 is GTSNPN and CDR2 is SVGIG (reference sequence). The CDR3 DNA is TGTGCCTGGAGTGTGAAAAGGGAAAACCCCTACGAGCAGTACTTC. Translating gives CAWSVKRENPYEQYF.

The V call is TRBV29-1, the J call TRBJ2-1; 10 bases map to TRBD2. The V gene end was trimmed by 5 bases and the J gene end by 3 bases; junction bases not matched to a gene: 4. Germline V gene sequence: CDR1 SQVTM, CDR2 ANQGSEA. CDR3 length: 14 residues. The CDR3 DNA reads TGCAGCGTTAGACCTAGCGGGAGCTACAATGAGCAGTTCTTC. Its translation is CSVRPSGSYNEQFF.

In the case of this clone: The sample contains more than one DNA sequence encoding this CDR3. J is TRBJ2-1 and V is TRBV5-1; 8 bases agree with TRBD2. V gave up 0 bases and J gave up 3 bases; unmatched junction bases: 5. This CDR3 is built from 16 residues. Germline values: CDR1 SGHRS, CDR2 YFSETQ. CDR3 sequence (DNA): TGCGCCAGCAGCTTGGCCAGGCTAGCGGGCTACAATGAGCAGTTCTTC. Residues: CASSLARLAGYNEQFF.

The chain has TRBV5-1 and TRBJ2-7, with D possibly matching TRBD2 (6 bases). Germline V gives CDR1 SGHRS, CDR2 YFSETQ. The ends were cut back, 4 bases at V and 6 bases at J, with 20 bases in the middle. CDR3 length: 15 residues. CDR3 residues: CASSGRRSGLAEQYF. In DNA form, the CDR3 reads TGCGCCAGCAGCGGAAGACGTAGCGGCCTCGCCGAGCAGTACTTC.

This chain connects TRBV28 to TRBJ1-1, with D unclear. The V end lost 6 bases, the J end lost 1 base, and 15 bases lay between the germline ends. The CDR3 extends over 15 amino acids. Germline V CDR1 and CDR2: MDHEN, SYDVKM. CDR3: CASSALAGTNTEAFF. Here the CDR3 DNA reads TGTGCCAGCAGCGCCCTGGCAGGAACGAACACTGAAGCTTTCTTT.

In this sample, this clone turned up once. This chain links TRBV11-2 with TRBJ2-5; 9 bases align to TRBD2. The CDR3 covers 15 residues. V shed 6 bases, J shed 5 bases, and the junction held 10 bases outside the gene matches. Germline V gene data show CDR1 as SGHAT and CDR2 as FQNNGV. CDR3 in amino acids: CASRWGSGRGETQYF. The CDR3 DNA follows: TGTGCCAGCAGGTGGGGTAGCGGGAGAGGGGAGACCCAGTACTTC.

J is TRBJ2-5 and V is TRBV6-1, with D tentatively TRBD1 (5 bases). Trimming stripped 4 bases from V and 5 bases from J, with 14 bases between. Per the germline V gene, CDR1 is MNHNS and CDR2 is SASEGT. This CDR3 has 14 residues. The CDR3 sequence is CASSAGSASETQYF. The CDR3 region has the DNA TGTGCCAGCAGTGCAGGGTCCGCGTCGGAGACCCAGTACTTC.

This chain links TRBV7-6 with TRBJ2-7; D perhaps matches TRBD2 (6 bases). The V end lost 5 bases, the J end lost 6 bases, and 20 bases lay between the germline ends. The CDR3 totals 15 residues. Germline V gives CDR1 SGHVS, CDR2 FNYEAQ. The CDR3 DNA reads as TGTGCCAGCAGCCAGATGGGAGGAGGGTTGTCCGAGCAGTACTTC. Its protein is CASSQMGGGLSEQYF.

This chain connects TRBV28 to TRBJ1-1, with TRBD1 identical over 7 bases. Germline V lookup: CDR1 MDHEN, CDR2 SYDVKM. The J segment lost 4 bases and the V segment lost 2 bases, leaving 10 bases of the junction unmatched. The CDR3 sequence is 16 residues long. CDR3 protein: CASSLEAGTASTEAFF. Written as DNA, the CDR3 is TGTGCCAGCAGTTTAGAAGCCGGGACAGCCTCCACTGAAGCTTTCTTT.

The CDR3 is CASSLASGGKFYEQFF. For the CDR3, the DNA is TGTGCCAGCAGCTTAGCATCCGGGGGCAAATTCTATGAGCAGTTCTTC. V usage is TRBV7-6 and J usage is TRBJ2-1, with D perhaps being TRBD1 or TRBD2 (6 bases each). Deletions cut 0 bases from V and 8 bases from J, with 17 bases between. The length of the CDR3 is 16 residues. The germline V gene encodes CDR1 SGHVS and CDR2 FNYEAQ. Full variable domain (outside the CDR3, taken from reference TRBV7-6 and TRBJ2-1): GAGVSQSPRYKVTKRGQDVALRCDPISGHVSLYWYRQALGQGPEFLTYFNYEAQQDKSGLPNDRFSAERPEGSISTLTIQRTEQRDSAMYRCASSLASGGKFYEQFFGPGTRLTVL.

V gene TRBV4-3 combines with J gene TRBJ2-7; no reliable D call. There are 15 residues in the CDR3. Per germline, CDR1 LGHNA and CDR2 YSLEER. Trimming took 0 bases from V and 2 from J, leaving 11 bases between them. In DNA form, the CDR3 reads TGCGCCAGCAGCCAAGATCGAAGCCTTCCCTACGAGCAGTACTTC. It is translated as CASSQDRSLPYEQYF.

The chain employs TRBV5-6 and TRBJ1-1; no reliable D call. This CDR3 spans 12 amino acids. The germline gives CDR1 SGHDT, CDR2 YYEEEE. With 4 bases removed from V and 1 base from J, the gap between germline ends came to 5 bases. The CDR3 spells CASSTGNTEAFF. CDR3 DNA: TGTGCCAGCAGCACGGGGAACACTGAAGCTTTCTTT.

The chain recombines TRBV9 with TRBJ2-2; D possibly corresponds to TRBD1 (6 bases). This CDR3 has 17 amino acids. The V end was cut by 4 bases, the J end by 3 bases, with 19 bases between. In germline, CDR1 is SGDLS, CDR2 YYNGEE. In DNA, the CDR3 is TGTGCCAGCAGCCCCAGAGGGGGTCCGAAAGACACCGGGGAGCTGTTTTTT. This translates into CASSPRGGPKDTGELFF.

The chain couples TRBV28 to TRBJ2-3, with unresolved D. Germline CDR1 reads MDHEN; CDR2 reads SYDVKM. V lost 5 bases, J lost 4 bases, and 13 bases lay in between. The CDR3 is 14 residues long. The CDR3 is CASSVSPGPDTQYF. CDR3 nucleotides: TGTGCCAGCAGTGTATCGCCGGGCCCAGATACGCAGTATTTT. Variable domain in full (rest from reference TRBV28 and TRBJ2-3): DVKVTQSSRYLVKRTGEKVFLECVQDMDHENMFWYRQDPGLGLRLIYFSYDVKMKEKGDIPEGYSVSREKKERFSLILESASTNQTSMYLCASSVSPGPDTQYFGPGTRLTVL.

The chain has TRBV11-2 and TRBJ2-7; 9 positions agree with TRBD2. Germline V CDR1 and CDR2: SGHAT, FQNNGV. CDR3 size: 15 residues. V was pared by 3 bases and J by 2 bases, with 5 bases of the junction left unmatched. The CDR3 loop is CASSLRGGQTYEQYF. In DNA form, the CDR3 reads TGTGCCAGCAGCTTGCGGGGGGGGCAGACCTACGAGCAGTACTTC.

This chain joins TRBV5-6 and TRBJ1-4, with 9 bases matching TRBD1. Looked up from germline, CDR1 is SGHDT and CDR2 is YYEEEE. Unmatched junction bases numbered 3, after V lost 2 bases and J lost 7 bases. The CDR3 is 14 residues long. In DNA, the CDR3 is TGTGCCAGCAGCTTTGCACAGGGGGCTGAAAAACTGTTTTTT. This gives the protein CASSFAQGAEKLFF. Filled out from reference TRBV5-6 and TRBJ1-4, the complete variable domain reads DAGVTQSPTHLIKTRGQQVTLRCSPKSGHDTVSWYQQALGQGPQFIFQYYEEEERQRGNFPDRFSGHQFPNYSSELNVNALLLGDSALYLCASSFAQGAEKLFFGSGTQLSVL.

This clone was observed once. The chain carries TRBV5-4 and TRBJ1-4; D remains unclear. This CDR3 region has 13 residues. Trimming removed 0 bases at V and 15 bases at J, with 15 bases between. The V gene's germline CDR1 is SGHNT and CDR2 YYREEE (reference sequence). CDR3 protein: CASSLETDGSMFF. The CDR3 DNA reads as TGTGCCAGCAGCTTGGAAACGGACGGGTCGATGTTTTTT.

On this clone itself: This specimen includes other DNA sequences encoding the same CDR3. The J gene is TRBJ2-7, the V gene TRBV28; TRBD1 matches at 7 bases. CDR1 is MDHEN, CDR2 SYDVKM, per germline. The length of the CDR3 is 12 residues. Germline trimming cut 7 bases from V and 3 bases from J; bases unmatched to any gene: 3. CDR3 in amino acids: CASTPGGYEQYF. The CDR3 bases are TGTGCCAGCACCCCAGGGGGCTACGAGCAGTACTTC.

The gene calls are TRBV5-1 and TRBJ2-7, with 9 positions matching TRBD2. The CDR3 loop spans 16 amino acids. The V segment lost 3 bases and the J segment 7 bases; nucleotides outside the gene matches: 14. Germline V lookup: CDR1 SGHRS, CDR2 YFSETQ. In DNA, the CDR3 is TGCGCCAGCAGCTCCTTAAACGGAGCGGGAGGCAGTGAGCAGTACTTC. Translation gives CASSSLNGAGGSEQYF.

This clone was picked up a small number of times. This chain connects TRBV5-3 to TRBJ1-5; TRBD1 aligns across 8 bases. TRBV5-3 is reported as an ORF; its role is uncertain. V gave up 5 bases and J gave up 6 bases; unmatched junction bases: 7. The CDR3 has 14 amino acids. CDR3 region: CARRGGQDCQPQHF. CDR3 nucleotides: TGTGCCAGAAGGGGGGGACAGGATTGTCAGCCCCAGCATTTT.

The chain uses TRBV11-2 and TRBJ2-5; 9 nucleotides align to TRBD1. The ends lost 3 bases at V and 5 bases at J; junction bases unmatched: 10. The CDR3 is 16 residues long. The germline V gene has CDR1 SGHAT and CDR2 FQNNGV. CDR3 amino acids: CASSLGDRDRSETQYF. In DNA form, the CDR3 reads TGTGCCAGCAGCTTGGGGGACAGGGATCGGAGCGAGACCCAGTACTTC.

A word on this clone: One junction end disagrees with the germline gene, perhaps due to a read error. V and J are TRBV13 and TRBJ2-1; D ambiguous. The germline CDR1 and CDR2 sequences are PRHDT and FYEKMQ (reference sequence). This CDR3 comprises 16 residues. This chain's CDR3 is CASRHGLWSSHNEQFF. The CDR3, as DNA: TGTGCCAGCAGACACGGGTTGTGGAGCTCCCACAATGAGCAGTTCTTC.

With regard to this clone: This CDR3 is also generated by other DNA sequences in the sample. The J gene is TRBJ1-1, the V gene TRBV28; D unclear. With 3 bases removed from V and 1 base from J, the gap between germline ends came to 6 bases. CDR1 is MDHEN, CDR2 SYDVKM, per germline. The CDR3 runs to 13 residues. The CDR3 DNA follows: TGTGCCAGCAGTTTGTTTGGGAACACTGAAGCTTTCTTT. Translated, it gives CASSLFGNTEAFF. Combining the CDR3 with reference TRBV28 and TRBJ1-1 gives the whole variable domain DVKVTQSSRYLVKRTGEKVFLECVQDMDHENMFWYRQDPGLGLRLIYFSYDVKMKEKGDIPEGYSVSREKKERFSLILESASTNQTSMYLCASSLFGNTEAFFGQGTRLTVV.